Detailed here is one T cell receptor beta chain. What it binds is unknown. CDR1 and CDR2 (germline): LNHDA, SQIVND (reference sequence). V shed 3 bases and J 4 bases; nucleotides not matched to a gene: 2. The CDR3 has 14 residues. This specimen comes from a study of cytomegalovirus exposure and HLA in healthy donors. Whole-study results and caveats: Cytomegalovirus association was assigned to 150 to 200 TCR beta chains. Clusters of TCRs from the first cohort tended to co-occur in the 120 or so validation repertoires (as a later analysis found).

Using immunoSEQ multiplex PCR, the repertoire was profiled, and TCRdb retains in-frame clones only, with some absent. The repertoire holds tens of thousands of clones, with approximately 95% as singletons. The rearrangement joins TRBV19 to TRBJ2-2; 7 bases match TRBD2. Sequenced sample: PBMCs. The receptor's source is a man aged 18 to 30 in good health and CMV-seropositive. CDR3 coding DNA: TGTGCCAGTAGTATGGGGGGGGTCACCGGGGAGCTGTTTTTT. It translates to CASSMGGVTGELFF.